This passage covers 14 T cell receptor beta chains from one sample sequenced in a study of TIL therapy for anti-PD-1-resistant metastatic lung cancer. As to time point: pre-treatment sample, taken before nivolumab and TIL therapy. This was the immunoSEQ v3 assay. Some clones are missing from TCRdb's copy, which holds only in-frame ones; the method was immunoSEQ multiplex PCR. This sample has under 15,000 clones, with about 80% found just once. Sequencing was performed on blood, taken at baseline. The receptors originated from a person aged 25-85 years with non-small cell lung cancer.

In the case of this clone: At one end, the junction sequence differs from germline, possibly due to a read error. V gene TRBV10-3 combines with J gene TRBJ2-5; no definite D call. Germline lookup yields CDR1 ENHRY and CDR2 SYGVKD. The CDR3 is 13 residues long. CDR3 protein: CATSEAGQETQYF. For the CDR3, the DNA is TGTGCCACCAGTGAGGCAGGTCAAGAGACCCAGTACTTC.

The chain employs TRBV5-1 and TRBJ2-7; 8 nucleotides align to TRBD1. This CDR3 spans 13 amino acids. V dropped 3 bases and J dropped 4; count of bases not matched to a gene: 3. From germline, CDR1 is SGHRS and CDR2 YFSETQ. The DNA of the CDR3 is TGCGCCAGCAGCTCGACAGGGGCGTACGAGCAGTACTTC. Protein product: CASSSTGAYEQYF.

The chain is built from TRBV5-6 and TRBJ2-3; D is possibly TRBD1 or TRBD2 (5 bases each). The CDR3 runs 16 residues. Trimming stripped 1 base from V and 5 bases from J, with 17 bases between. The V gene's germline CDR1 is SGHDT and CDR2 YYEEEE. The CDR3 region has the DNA TGTGCCAGCAGCTTGATCTTAGGGGACGGTAGAGATACGCAGTATTTT. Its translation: CASSLILGDGRDTQYF.

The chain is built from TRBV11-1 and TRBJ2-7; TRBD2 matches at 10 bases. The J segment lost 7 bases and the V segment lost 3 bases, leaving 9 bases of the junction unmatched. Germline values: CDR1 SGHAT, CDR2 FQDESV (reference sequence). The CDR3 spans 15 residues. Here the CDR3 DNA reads TGTGCCAGCAGCTTGGTGGCTAGCGGGAGAGGGGAGCAGTACTTC. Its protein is CASSLVASGRGEQYF. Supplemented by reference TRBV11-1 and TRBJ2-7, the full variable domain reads EAEVAQSPRYKITEKSQAVAFWCDPISGHATLYWYRQILGQGPELLVQFQDESVVDDSQLPKDRFSAERLKGVDSTLKIQPAELGDSAMYLCASSLVASGRGEQYFGPGTRLTVT.

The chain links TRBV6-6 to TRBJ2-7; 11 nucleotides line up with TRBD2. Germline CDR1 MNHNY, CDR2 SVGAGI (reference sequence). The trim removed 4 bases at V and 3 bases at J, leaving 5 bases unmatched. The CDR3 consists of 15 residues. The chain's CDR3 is CASSSPGTSGYEQYF. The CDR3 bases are TGTGCCAGCAGTTCCCCCGGGACTAGCGGCTACGAGCAGTACTTC.

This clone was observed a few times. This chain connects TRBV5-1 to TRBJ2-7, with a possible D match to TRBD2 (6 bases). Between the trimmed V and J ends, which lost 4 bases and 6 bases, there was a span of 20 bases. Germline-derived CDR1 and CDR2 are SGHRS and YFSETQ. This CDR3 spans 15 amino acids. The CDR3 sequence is CASSGPTSSLSEQYF. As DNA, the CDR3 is TGCGCCAGCAGCGGACCGACTAGTTCCCTCTCCGAGCAGTACTTC. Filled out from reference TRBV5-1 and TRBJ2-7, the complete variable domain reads KAGVTQTPRYLIKTRGQQVTLSCSPISGHRSVSWYQQTPGQGLQFLFEYFSETQRNKGNFPGRFSGRQFSNSRSEMNVSTLELGDSALYLCASSGPTSSLSEQYFGPGTRLTVT.

The CDR3 sequence: CAWSTVGDTIYF. CDR3 DNA sequence: TGTGCCTGGAGTACCGTTGGGGACACCATATATTTT. The chain combines TRBV30 with TRBJ1-3, with D unresolved. V shed 2 bases and J shed 8 bases, with 10 bases lying between them. Germline CDR1 is GTSNPN and CDR2 is SVGIG (reference sequence). CDR3 length equals 12 residues.

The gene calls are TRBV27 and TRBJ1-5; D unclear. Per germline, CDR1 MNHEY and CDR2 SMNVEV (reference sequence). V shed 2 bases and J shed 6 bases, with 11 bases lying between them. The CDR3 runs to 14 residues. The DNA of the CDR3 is TGTGCCAGCAGTTTAACGCCAGTCCGTCAGCCCCAGCATTTT. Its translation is CASSLTPVRQPQHF.

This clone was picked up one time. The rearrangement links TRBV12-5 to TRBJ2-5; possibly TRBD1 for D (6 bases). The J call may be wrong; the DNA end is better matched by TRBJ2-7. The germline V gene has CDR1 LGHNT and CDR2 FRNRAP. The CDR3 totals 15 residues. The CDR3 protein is CASVNTGPLSYEQYF. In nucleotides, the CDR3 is TGTGCTAGTGTTAACACAGGGCCCCTATCCTACGAGCAGTACTTC.

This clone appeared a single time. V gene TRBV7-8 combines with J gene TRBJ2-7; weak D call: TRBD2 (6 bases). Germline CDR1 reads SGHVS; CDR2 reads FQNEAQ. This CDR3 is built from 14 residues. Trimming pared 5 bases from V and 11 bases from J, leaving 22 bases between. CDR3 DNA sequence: TGTGCCAGCAGCCCCGGAGGGTCTTACGAGTTTGAGTACTTC. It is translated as CASSPGGSYEFEYF.

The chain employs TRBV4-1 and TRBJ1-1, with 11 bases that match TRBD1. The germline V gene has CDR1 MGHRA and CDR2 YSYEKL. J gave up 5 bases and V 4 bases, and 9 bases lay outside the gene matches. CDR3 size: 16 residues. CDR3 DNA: TGCGCCAGCAGCCTAAACCCTGGACAGGGGGCGACTGAAGCTTTCTTT. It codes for CASSLNPGQGATEAFF.

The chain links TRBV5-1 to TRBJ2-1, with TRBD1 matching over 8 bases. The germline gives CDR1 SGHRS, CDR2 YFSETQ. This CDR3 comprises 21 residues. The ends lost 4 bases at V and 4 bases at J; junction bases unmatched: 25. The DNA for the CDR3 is TGCGCCAGCAGCCGCAATCCTAGCTATACGGACAGGGTGGATAGTTACAATGAGCAGTTCTTC. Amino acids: CASSRNPSYTDRVDSYNEQFF.

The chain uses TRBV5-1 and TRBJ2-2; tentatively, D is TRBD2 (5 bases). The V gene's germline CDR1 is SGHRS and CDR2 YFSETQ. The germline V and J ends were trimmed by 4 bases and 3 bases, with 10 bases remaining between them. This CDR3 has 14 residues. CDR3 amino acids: CASSIGADTGELFF. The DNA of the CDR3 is TGCGCCAGCAGCATTGGAGCGGACACCGGGGAGCTGTTTTTT.

The CDR3 DNA follows: TGTGCCAGCAGTTACAATTTAGAGAACACTGAAGCTTTCTTT. Its protein is CASSYNLENTEAFF. This chain joins TRBV6-6 and TRBJ1-1; D remains unclear. Germline V gene sequence: CDR1 MNHNY, CDR2 SVGAGI (reference sequence). Trimming stripped 2 bases from V and 1 base from J, with 8 bases between. The CDR3 runs to 14 residues.